The entry below describes one T cell receptor beta chain. This sample was included in a study of early stage breast cancer tumors. Profiled with immunoSEQ multiplex PCR; TCRdb holds only in-frame clones, not every one. The table shows 25,000 to 30,000 clones, with roughly two thirds occurring only once. CDR1 is LNHDA, CDR2 SQIVND, per germline (reference sequence). V gave up 1 base and J gave up 2 bases, with 8 bases separating them. The CDR3 runs 14 residues. Material for sequencing was blood. The V and J genes are TRBV19 and TRBJ1-2, with D hard to call. The sequence came from a person aged 45 to 60 with breast cancer. CDR3 sequence: CASSIVTGNYGYTF. CDR3 DNA: TGTGCCAGTAGTATAGTCACGGGGAACTATGGCTACACCTTC.